A selection of T cell receptor beta chains follows, all from one sample in a study of cytomegalovirus exposure and HLA in healthy donors. The repertoire was sequenced with immunoSEQ multiplex PCR; TCRdb's copy has only in-frame clones and lacks some. The sample consists of more than 95,000 clones, more than 65% of them appearing once. The source material was PBMCs. The receptors shown here come from a woman aged 55-70 years in good health and CMV-seropositive. Each CDR3 is given with its conserved first and last residue. Fields, in order: D gene, V gene, J gene, clone size, CDR3 DNA, CDR3 protein. D genes are given only for firm matches. The size field is filled for only some rows; it gives once, few, many or a size class.

TRBD2	TRBV28	TRBJ2-5	few	TGTGCCAGCAATGCGGGGGGGCGAGAGACCCAGTACTTC	CASNAGGRETQYF
TRBD1	TRBV4-3	TRBJ1-2	NA	TGCGCCAGCAGCCAAATAACCGGACAGGCCTATGGCTACACCTTC	CASSQITGQAYGYTF
NA	TRBV5-1	TRBJ2-2	NA	TGCGCCAGCAGCTTGGGGGACAAACACACCGGGGAGCTGTTTTTT	CASSLGDKHTGELFF
NA	TRBV28	TRBJ1-2	NA	TGTGCCAGCAGTTTATCGGGTGATTTCAACTATGGCTACACCTTC	CASSLSGDFNYGYTF
NA	TRBV6-5	TRBJ1-1	NA	TGTGCCAGCAGTTACTCCCCAGGGCGACGGAACACTGAAGCTTTCTTT	CASSYSPGRRNTEAFF
TRBD2	TRBV10-3	TRBJ2-1	NA	TGTGCCATCAGCCAATCAGCGGGGGGGCTTGTTGAGCAGTTCTTC	CAISQSAGGLVEQFF
TRBD1	TRBV6-5	TRBJ1-6	NA	TGTGCCAGCAGTTACCTTCGACAGGGGGGTAATTCACCCCTCCACTTT	CASSYLRQGGNSPLHF
TRBD1	TRBV6-1	TRBJ1-1	NA	TGTGCCAGCACTGGAGGACAGGGTGTAACTGAAGCTTTCTTT	CASTGGQGVTEAFF
NA	TRBV30	TRBJ2-3	few	TGTGCCTGGGGAAGCGGGCTTAGCACAGATACGCAGTATTTT	CAWGSGLSTDTQYF
NA	TRBV7-6	TRBJ2-7	NA	TGTGCCAGCAACCGCGGGGTATCCTACGAGCAGTACTTC	CASNRGVSYEQYF
NA	TRBV2	TRBJ1-2	once	TGTGCCAGCAGTGAGAATGGCAGGGACTATGGCTACACCTTC	CASSENGRDYGYTF
TRBD1	TRBV6-4	TRBJ2-2	NA	TGTGCCAGCAGTGAAGGGACAGGGTTACGCGCCGGGGAGCTGTTTTTT	CASSEGTGLRAGELFF
NA	TRBV4-2	TRBJ1-2	NA	TGTGCCAGCAGCCAAGACGGAACGGAGGGCTACACCTTC	CASSQDGTEGYTF
NA	TRBV21-1	TRBJ2-1	medium-sized	TGTGCCAGCAGCCCGACTGGACCAAGGGAGGGACAAGGCTCCTACAATGAGCAGTTCTTC	CASSPTGPREGQGSYNEQFF
NA	TRBV30	TRBJ1-2	NA	TGTGCCTGGATATTCGGGTCAGGGGTTTATGGCTACACCTTC	CAWIFGSGVYGYTF
NA	TRBV29-1	TRBJ2-5	once	TGCAGCGTTGAAGATCTTTGGCAGCAAGAGACCCAGTACTTC	CSVEDLWQQETQYF
NA	TRBV30	TRBJ1-1	NA	TGTGCCTGGACCAGGGGTTACACTGAAGCTTTCTTT	CAWTRGYTEAFF
NA	TRBV30	TRBJ1-3	NA	TGTGCCTGGACGTTGGGGCGTAGTTCTGGAAACACCATATATTTT	CAWTLGRSSGNTIYF
NA	TRBV25-1	TRBJ2-5	NA	TGTGCCAGCAGTGAAGGGCGGGGAGAGACCCAGTACTTC	CASSEGRGETQYF
NA	TRBV30	TRBJ1-1	NA	TGTGCCTGGAGGGGTGGTAGGGGGAACACTGAAGCTTTCTTT	CAWRGGRGNTEAFF
TRBD2	TRBV6-1	TRBJ2-1	NA	TGTGCCAGCAGTGAAAGTAGCGGGAGTTGGTATGAGCAGTTCTTC	CASSESSGSWYEQFF
TRBD1	TRBV20-1	TRBJ1-1	NA	TGCAGTGCTAGGGCAGGGGGCCTGGCTTTCTTT	CSARAGGLAFF
NA	TRBV7-9	TRBJ1-1	NA	TGTGCCAGCGTCTTTCGGGGGGTGAACACTGAAGCTTTCTTT	CASVFRGVNTEAFF
TRBD2	TRBV18	TRBJ2-7	few	TGTGCCAGCTCCTCCGGGGAGCGGGGCCGATTCCTCGAGCAGTACTTC	CASSSGERGRFLEQYF
TRBD1	TRBV6-6	TRBJ1-2	NA	TGTGCCAGCAGTCGATACGGGACAGGGGTTGAAGGCTACACCTTC	CASSRYGTGVEGYTF
NA	TRBV6-6	TRBJ1-1	NA	TGTGCCAGCAGCCAAAGAGCAGAAGGGGCTGAAGCTTTCTTT	CASSQRAEGAEAFF
TRBD1	TRBV5-6	TRBJ2-7	NA	TGTGCCAGCAGCCCCCGGGACAGGGTGACCTACGAGCAGTACTTC	CASSPRDRVTYEQYF